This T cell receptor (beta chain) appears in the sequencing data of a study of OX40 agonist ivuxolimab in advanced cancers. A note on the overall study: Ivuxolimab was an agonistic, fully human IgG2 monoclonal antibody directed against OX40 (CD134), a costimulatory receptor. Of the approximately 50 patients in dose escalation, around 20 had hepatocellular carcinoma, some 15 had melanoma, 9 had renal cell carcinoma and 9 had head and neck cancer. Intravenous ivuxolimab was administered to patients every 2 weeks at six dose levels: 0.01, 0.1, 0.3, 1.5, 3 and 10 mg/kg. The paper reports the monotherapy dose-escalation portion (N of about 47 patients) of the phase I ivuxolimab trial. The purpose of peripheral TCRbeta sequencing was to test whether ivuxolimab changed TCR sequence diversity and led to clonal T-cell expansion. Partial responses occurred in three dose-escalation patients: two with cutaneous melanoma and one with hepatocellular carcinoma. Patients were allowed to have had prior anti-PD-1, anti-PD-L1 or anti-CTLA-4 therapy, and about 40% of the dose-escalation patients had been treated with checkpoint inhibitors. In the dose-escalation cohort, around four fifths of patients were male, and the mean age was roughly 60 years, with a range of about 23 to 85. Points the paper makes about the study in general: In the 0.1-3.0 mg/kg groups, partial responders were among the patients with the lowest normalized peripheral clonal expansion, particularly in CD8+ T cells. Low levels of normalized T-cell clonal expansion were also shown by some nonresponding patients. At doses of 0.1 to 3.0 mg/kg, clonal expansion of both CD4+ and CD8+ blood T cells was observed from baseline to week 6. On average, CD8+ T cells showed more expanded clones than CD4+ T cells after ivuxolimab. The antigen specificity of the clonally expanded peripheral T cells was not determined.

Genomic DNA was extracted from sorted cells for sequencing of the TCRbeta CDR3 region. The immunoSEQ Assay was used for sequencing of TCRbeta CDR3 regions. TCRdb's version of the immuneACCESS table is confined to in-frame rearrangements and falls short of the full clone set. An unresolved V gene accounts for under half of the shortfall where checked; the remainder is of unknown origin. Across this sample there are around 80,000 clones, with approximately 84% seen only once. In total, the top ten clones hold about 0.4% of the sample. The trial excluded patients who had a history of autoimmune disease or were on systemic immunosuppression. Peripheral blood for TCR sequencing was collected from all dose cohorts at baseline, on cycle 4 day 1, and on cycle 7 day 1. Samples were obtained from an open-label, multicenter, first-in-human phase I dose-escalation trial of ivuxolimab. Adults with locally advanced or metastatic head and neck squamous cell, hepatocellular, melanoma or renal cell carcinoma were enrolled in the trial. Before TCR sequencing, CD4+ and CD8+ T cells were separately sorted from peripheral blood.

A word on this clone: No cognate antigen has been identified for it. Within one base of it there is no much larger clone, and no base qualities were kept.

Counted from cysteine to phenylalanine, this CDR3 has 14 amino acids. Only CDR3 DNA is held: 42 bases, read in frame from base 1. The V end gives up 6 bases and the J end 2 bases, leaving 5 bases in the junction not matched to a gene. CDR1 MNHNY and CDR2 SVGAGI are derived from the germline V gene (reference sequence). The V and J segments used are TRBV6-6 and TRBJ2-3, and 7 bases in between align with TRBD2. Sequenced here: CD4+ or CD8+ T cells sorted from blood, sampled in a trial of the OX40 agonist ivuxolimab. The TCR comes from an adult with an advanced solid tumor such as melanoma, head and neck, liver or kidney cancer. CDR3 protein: CASSLAGVTDTQYF. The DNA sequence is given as TGTGCCAGCAGCCTTGCGGGAGTCACAGATACGCAGTATTTT.